The sample holds one count of the clone carrying this TCR beta chain. No antigen is known for it. The data originate from a study of cytomegalovirus exposure and HLA in healthy donors. Notes on the study in general: Later findings reportedly placed an Asian-associated ancestry cluster below the approximately 700-donor mean for N-insertions.

The PCR ran on 60 Vbeta and 13 Jbeta primers. Profiled with immunoSEQ multiplex PCR; TCRdb holds only in-frame clones, not every one. The table shows about 150,000 clones, with roughly 84% occurring only once. This CDR3 contains 13 residues. V was cut by 3 bases and J by 7 bases, with 10 bases left in between. CDR1 and CDR2 from the germline V gene are ENHRY and SYGVKD. The sample taken for sequencing was PBMCs. This clonotype originated in a woman between 18 and 30 years old in good health and CMV-seronegative. The rearrangement joins TRBV10-3 to TRBJ1-5, with a weak D call TRBD1 (5 bases). The CDR3 sequence is CAISEQVGQPQHF. The CDR3 nucleotides are TGTGCCATCAGTGAACAGGTGGGGCAGCCCCAGCATTTT.